These 3 T cell receptor beta chains were sequenced from one sample in a study of long-term antiretroviral therapy in people with HIV (dated by TCRdb to the early 2020s). The immunoSEQ hsTCRB v3.0 assay was used at survey level resolution to sequence the TRB variable region. As stored in TCRdb, this immuneACCESS dataset retains in-frame rearrangements with V and J assigned. A fraction of the clones does not appear; measured against another copy, unresolved V genes explain less than half of the discrepancy, and the remainder lacks a known reason. A total of 20,000 to 25,000 clones appear in this sample, around 85% of them only once. 10% to 15% of the sample rests with the top ten. The sequencing here drew on unsorted PBMCs, taken 1.6 years after starting antiretroviral therapy. Source of these receptors: a man aged 35 to 55 with HIV.

The CDR3, as DNA: TGTGCCAGCAGTTTCGGAGAGGATCCAAGCTACAATGAGCAGTTCTTC. As protein: CASSFGEDPSYNEQFF. The chain has TRBV27 and TRBJ2-1; D is unresolved. Per germline, CDR1 MNHEY and CDR2 SMNVEV (reference sequence). The CDR3 spans 16 residues. Deletions cut 3 bases from V and 3 bases from J, with 15 bases between.

The J gene is TRBJ1-1, the V gene TRBV9; D perhaps matches TRBD1 (6 bases). V lost 3 bases and J 7 bases, leaving 13 bases between the germline ends. The CDR3 totals 13 residues. In germline, CDR1 is SGDLS, CDR2 YYNGEE. The CDR3 here is CASSGGRTDEAFF. The CDR3 coding sequence is TGTGCCAGCAGCGGGGGACGGACAGATGAAGCTTTCTTT. Looking up the rest from reference TRBV9 and TRBJ1-1 gives the full variable domain: DSGVTQTPKHLITATGQRVTLRCSPRSGDLSVYWYQQSLDQGLQFLIQYYNGEERAKGNILERFSAQQFPDLHSELNLSSLELGDSALYFCASSGGRTDEAFFGQGTRLTVV.

The J gene is TRBJ1-1, the V gene TRBV6-1; D is perhaps TRBD1 (5 bases). The CDR3 is made up of 15 amino acids. Germline V gene sequence: CDR1 MNHNS, CDR2 SASEGT. The ends were cut back, 2 bases at V and 4 bases at J, with 14 bases in the middle. The CDR3 sequence is CASSEPAQGITEAFF. The CDR3 DNA reads as TGTGCCAGCAGTGAACCCGCTCAGGGTATCACTGAAGCTTTCTTT.